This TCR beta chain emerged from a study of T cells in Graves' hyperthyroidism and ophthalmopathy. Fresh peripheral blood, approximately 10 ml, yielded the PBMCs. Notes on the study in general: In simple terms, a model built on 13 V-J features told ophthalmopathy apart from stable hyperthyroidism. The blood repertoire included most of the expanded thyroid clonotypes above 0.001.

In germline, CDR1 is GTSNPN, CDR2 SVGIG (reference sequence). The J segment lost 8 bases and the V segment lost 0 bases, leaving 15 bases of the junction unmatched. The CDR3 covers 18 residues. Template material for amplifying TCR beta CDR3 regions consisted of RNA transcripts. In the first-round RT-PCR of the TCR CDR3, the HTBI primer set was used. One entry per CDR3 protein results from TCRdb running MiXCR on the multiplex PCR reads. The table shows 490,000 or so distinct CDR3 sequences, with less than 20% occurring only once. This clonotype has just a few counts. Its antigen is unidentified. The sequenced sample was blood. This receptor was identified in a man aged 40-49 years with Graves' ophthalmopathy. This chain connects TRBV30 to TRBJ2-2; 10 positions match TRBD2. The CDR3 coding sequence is TGTGCCTGGAGTGTACTTAGTGGAAGCGGGGGGGCTCTTGGGGAGCTGTTTTTT. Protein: CAWSVLSGSGGALGELFF.